This T cell receptor (beta chain) was captured by sequencing in a study of T cell responses to AZD1222 COVID-19 vaccine. The junction had 5 bases not matched to a gene; V was cut back by 2 bases and J by 8 bases. Per germline, CDR1 MNHEY and CDR2 SMNVEV (reference sequence). The CDR3 totals 13 residues. Some clones are missing from TCRdb's copy, which holds only in-frame ones; the method was immunoSEQ multiplex PCR. The table lists about 86,000 clones, about 92% of them singletons, with approximately 5% in the top ten. This receptor was taken from an adult who received the AZD1222 COVID-19 vaccine. The chain employs TRBV27 and TRBJ1-2; 7 bases align to TRBD1. The sequencing used peripheral blood, collected 28 days after the second AZD1222 dose. CDR3 sequence: CASSLDRAAGYTF. In DNA, the CDR3 is TGTGCCAGCAGTTTAGACAGGGCGGCGGGCTACACCTTC.